The 24 T cell receptor beta chains presented below share a single source sample, sequenced in a study of blood T cell repertoires in COVID-19. Assay used: immunoSEQ multiplex PCR; TCRdb lists only in-frame clones, some missing. The sample consists of 53,000 or so clones, approximately 84% of them appearing once. Material for sequencing was peripheral blood. The receptors were sampled from a human donor with active or convalescent COVID-19. The donor label of this sample is uncertain.

This clone was detected only a few times. Here the CDR3 DNA reads TGTGCCAGCAGCTTCAGCCAGGATCAGCCCCAGCATTTT. Translating gives CASSFSQDQPQHF. The J gene is TRBJ1-5, the V gene TRBV7-2; D is ambiguous. Germline CDR1 and CDR2: SGHTA and FQGNSA. The germline V and J ends were trimmed by 3 bases and 5 bases, with 8 bases remaining between them. The CDR3 sequence is 13 residues long.

This chain uses TRBV25-1 with TRBJ1-2, with D possibly TRBD1 on 5 matching bases. The CDR3 loop spans 16 amino acids. Trimming removed 4 bases at V and 0 bases at J, with 15 bases between. CDR1 and CDR2 (germline): MGHDK, SYGVNS. The chain's CDR3 is CASSGGRGRANYGYTF. The CDR3 DNA sequence: TGTGCCAGCAGTGGCGGACGGGGGAGAGCTAACTATGGCTACACCTTC.

The CDR3 DNA reads TGTGCCATCAGCCCGCGGGGGGATAGAAGCGAGCAGTACTTC. This translates into CAISPRGDRSEQYF. The rearrangement joins TRBV10-3 to TRBJ2-7; 8 bases align to TRBD2. The germline CDR1 and CDR2 sequences are ENHRY and SYGVKD. The CDR3 runs to 14 residues. V lost 6 bases to trimming and J lost 6 bases; unmatched junction nucleotides: 10.

This chain links TRBV9 with TRBJ2-2; tentative D call: TRBD1 (6 bases). CDR1 is SGDLS and CDR2 is YYNGEE in the germline V gene. Between the trimmed V and J ends, which lost 3 bases and 0 bases, there was a span of 21 bases. This CDR3 spans 19 amino acids. The CDR3 here is CASSETRDTWTPNTGELFF. CDR3 nucleotides: TGTGCCAGCAGCGAGACCCGGGACACCTGGACCCCGAACACCGGGGAGCTGTTTTTT.

V and J are TRBV6-5 and TRBJ1-5; no clear D. V was clipped by 11 bases and J by 5 bases, with 19 bases between them. CDR1 MNHEY and CDR2 SVGAGI come from the germline V gene. The CDR3 is made up of 14 amino acids. In DNA form, the CDR3 reads TGTGCCGCATCCTCCGGAGGGAACTATCAGCCCCAGCATTTT. Translation: CAASSGGNYQPQHF.

This chain connects TRBV6-1 to TRBJ1-4; 10 nucleotides agree with TRBD1. The CDR3 contains 16 residues. The ends lost 8 bases at V and 4 bases at J; junction bases unmatched: 10. Germline V gene lookup returns CDR1 MNHNS and CDR2 SASEGT. In nucleotides, the CDR3 is TGTGCCAGCTGTGGACAGGGGGTCTCTCGTAATGAAAAACTGTTTTTT. It encodes CASCGQGVSRNEKLFF.

This chain connects TRBV5-1 to TRBJ1-2; D unclear. The CDR3 runs to 13 residues. Trimming shortened V by 1 base and J by 0 bases, and 4 bases separated the two germline ends. The germline V gene encodes CDR1 SGHRS and CDR2 YFSETQ. The CDR3 sequence: CASSLTANYGYTF. The CDR3 DNA follows: TGCGCCAGCAGCTTGACAGCTAACTATGGCTACACCTTC.

The chain joins TRBV5-4 to TRBJ1-4, with 12 bases aligning to TRBD1. CDR1 is SGHNT, CDR2 YYREEE, per germline (reference sequence). V gave up 4 bases and J gave up 2 bases; unmatched junction bases: 9. The CDR3 has 18 amino acids. Written as DNA, the CDR3 is TGTGCCAGCAGCCCCGGGACAGGGGGCGGGTTGACTAATGAAAAACTGTTTTTT. It encodes CASSPGTGGGLTNEKLFF.

CDR3 DNA sequence: TGTGCCAGCGTACACCCTGGAGCTAACTATGGCTACACCTTC. This sequence encodes CASVHPGANYGYTF. The rearrangement uses TRBV21-1 and TRBJ1-2. TRBV21-1 constitutes a pseudogene. There are 14 residues in the CDR3.

The chain has TRBV5-6 and TRBJ2-1; TRBD2 aligns across 8 bases. CDR1 and CDR2 from the germline V gene are SGHDT and YYEEEE. There are 16 residues in the CDR3. Trimming removed 0 bases from V and 4 bases from J; junction bases left unmatched: 6. The CDR3 DNA reads as TGTGCCAGCAGCTTGGAGCCTAGCGGGTTATACAATGAGCAGTTCTTC. Translating gives CASSLEPSGLYNEQFF.

This rearrangement joins TRBV29-1 to TRBJ2-6; D not resolved. This CDR3 region has 15 residues. V lost 1 base and J 0 bases, leaving 7 bases between the germline ends. Germline V gene data show CDR1 as SQVTM and CDR2 as ANQGSEA. The CDR3 coding sequence is TGCAGCGTTGAAGGTGGCACCTCTGGGGCCAACGTCCTGACTTTC. It encodes CSVEGGTSGANVLTF.

The V gene is TRBV4-1, the J gene TRBJ2-2; D is possibly TRBD1 (6 bases). V shed 1 base and J shed 5 bases, with 11 bases lying between them. The CDR3 has 15 residues. The germline V gene encodes CDR1 MGHRA and CDR2 YSYEKL. CDR3 sequence (DNA): TGCGCCAGCAGCCAAGGTATAACAGGGACCGGGGAGCTGTTTTTT. As protein: CASSQGITGTGELFF.

The V gene is TRBV9, the J gene TRBJ2-7; 12 bases are shared with TRBD1. Losses at the gene ends were 4 bases for V and 5 bases for J; bases not matched to a gene: 7. The CDR3 runs 15 residues. Germline CDR1 and CDR2: SGDLS and YYNGEE. The CDR3 region has the DNA TGTGCCAGCAGCTTCCGGGACAGGGGGCTCCACGAGCAGTACTTC. Its protein is CASSFRDRGLHEQYF.

J is TRBJ2-5 and V is TRBV7-2, with 10 bases fitting TRBD1. Trimming at V came to 3 bases and at J to 9 bases, leaving 7 bases not matched to a gene. Germline V lookup: CDR1 SGHTA, CDR2 FQGNSA. CDR3 length equals 14 residues. The CDR3 protein is CASSFIRTGGSQYF. The CDR3 region has the DNA TGTGCCAGCAGCTTTATAAGGACAGGGGGATCCCAGTACTTC. Full variable domain (missing parts from reference TRBV7-2 and TRBJ2-5): GAGVSQSPSNKVTEKGKDVELRCDPISGHTALYWYRQSLGQGLEFLIYFQGNSAPDKSGLPSDRFSAERTGGSVSTLTIQRTQQEDSAVYLCASSFIRTGGSQYFGPGTRLLVL.

The chain links TRBV11-3 to TRBJ2-1; TRBD2 aligns across 9 bases. CDR1 and CDR2 (germline): SGHNT, YENEEA. CDR3 length equals 16 residues. V lost 3 bases and J lost 7; bases outside the gene matches: 10. CDR3 coding DNA: TGTGCCAGCAGCTTCCGCACTGCGGGAGGGGGGAATGAGCAGTTCTTC. Residues: CASSFRTAGGGNEQFF.

The V and J genes are TRBV6-2 or TRBV6-3 and TRBJ1-2; 7 nucleotides align to TRBD1. CDR3 length: 15 amino acids. J gave up 8 bases and V 2 bases, and 11 bases lay outside the gene matches. Germline V CDR1 and CDR2: MNHEY, SVGEGT. For the CDR3, the DNA is TGTGCCAGCAGTTACCCCCAGACAGGGCTGGAAGGCTACACCTTC. Translating gives CASSYPQTGLEGYTF.

The chain is built from TRBV9 and TRBJ2-7, with a weak D call TRBD1 (6 bases). CDR1 and CDR2 from the germline V gene are SGDLS and YYNGEE. V was shortened by 0 bases and J by 2 bases, with 12 bases between the two germline ends. The CDR3 loop spans 15 amino acids. DNA of the CDR3: TGTGCCAGCAGCGTAGGTCAGGGGAGCACCTACGAGCAGTACTTC. Encoded protein: CASSVGQGSTYEQYF.

The J gene is TRBJ2-3, the V gene TRBV7-3; 9 positions agree with TRBD2. This CDR3 contains 17 residues. Unmatched junction bases numbered 7, after V lost 2 bases and J lost 1 base. Germline lookup yields CDR1 SGHTA and CDR2 FQGTGA. This CDR3 reads CASSLGRASGGTDTQYF. CDR3 bases: TGTGCCAGCAGCTTAGGGCGGGCTAGCGGGGGCACAGATACGCAGTATTTT.

V is TRBV7-2 and J is TRBJ2-3; TRBD2 aligns across 7 bases. The CDR3 length is 17 residues. Germline V lookup: CDR1 SGHTA, CDR2 FQGNSA. Trimming removed 1 base from V and 1 base from J; junction bases left unmatched: 8. DNA for the CDR3: TGTGCCAGCAGCTTAGGGGGGGGGACGGCCCGCACAGATACGCAGTATTTT. Translation gives CASSLGGGTARTDTQYF.

On this clone itself: Other DNA variants within this sample encode the same CDR3. V and J are TRBV27 and TRBJ2-1, with 10 positions matching TRBD1. Unmatched junction bases numbered 2, after V lost 8 bases and J lost 4 bases. The CDR3 loop spans 13 amino acids. Germline lookup yields CDR1 MNHEY and CDR2 SMNVEV (reference sequence). CDR3 in amino acids: CASRTGGYNEQFF. In nucleotides, the CDR3 is TGTGCCAGCCGGACAGGGGGTTACAATGAGCAGTTCTTC.

The chain links TRBV7-9 to TRBJ2-1; 10 nucleotides match TRBD2. CDR1 is SEHNR and CDR2 is FQNEAQ in the germline V gene (reference sequence). This CDR3 comprises 16 residues. Germline trimming cut 4 bases from V and 5 bases from J; bases unmatched to any gene: 8. The DNA for the CDR3 is TGTGCCAGCAGCTCCTTTAGCGGGAGGCTTAACAATGAGCAGTTCTTC. It yields the protein CASSSFSGRLNNEQFF. Combining the CDR3 with reference TRBV7-9 and TRBJ2-1 gives the whole variable domain DTGVSQNPRHKITKRGQNVTFRCDPISEHNRLYWYRQTLGQGPEFLTYFQNEAQLEKSRLLSDRFSAERPKGSFSTLEIQRTEQGDSAMYLCASSSFSGRLNNEQFFGPGTRLTVL.

This rearrangement joins TRBV6-2 or TRBV6-3 to TRBJ2-7; 12 bases map to TRBD1. This CDR3 comprises 16 residues. Germline V gene data show CDR1 as MNHEY and CDR2 as SVGEGT. The V and J ends lost 5 bases and 4 bases, in that order; junction bases with no gene match: 9. The CDR3 DNA follows: TGTGCCAGCAGTCGACACGGGACAGGGGGCGGGTACGAGCAGTACTTC. This encodes CASSRHGTGGGYEQYF.

This rearrangement joins TRBV11-3 to TRBJ2-7; 12 bases match TRBD2. Germline V gives CDR1 SGHNT, CDR2 YENEEA. The CDR3 is made up of 15 amino acids. V dropped 5 bases and J dropped 3; count of bases not matched to a gene: 5. The DNA of the CDR3 is TGTGCCAGCAGCGCAACTAGCGGGGGGAACTACGAGCAGTACTTC. Translating it yields CASSATSGGNYEQYF.

The CDR3, as DNA: TGTGCCAGCAGCCCTAGGGGGGGGATCGCAGATACGCAGTATTTT. Its translation is CASSPRGGIADTQYF. The V gene is TRBV11-3, the J gene TRBJ2-3; D is perhaps TRBD2 (7 bases). The CDR3 runs 15 residues. Germline assignment: CDR1 SGHNT and CDR2 YENEEA. Trimming took 5 bases from V and 4 from J, leaving 16 bases between them. The full variable domain, its missing parts supplied by reference TRBV11-3 and TRBJ2-3, is EAGVVQSPRYKIIEKKQPVAFWCNPISGHNTLYWYLQNLGQGPELLIRYENEEAVDDSQLPKDRFSAERLKGVDSTLKIQPAELGDSAVYLCASSPRGGIADTQYFGPGTRLTVL.